Here is one T cell receptor beta chain with its context. This clonotype occurred once. The antigen this receptor binds is unknown. Base qualities were left out, and no much larger clone turns up one base away. One read offers little support. Spanning cysteine to phenylalanine, the CDR3 consists of 12 amino acids. Just CDR3 DNA is preserved here, 36 bases in frame from base 1. Trimming at the junction amounts to 0 bases on V and 8 bases on J, and the germline ends lie 7 bases apart. The CDR1 and CDR2 encoded by the germline V gene are MGHRA and YSYEKL. Patients chosen for sequencing had shown expansion of CD8+CD57+ cells by flow cytometry. Every patient had severe acquired aplastic anemia, diagnosed using the International Study of Aplastic Anemia and Agranulocytosis and Camitta criteria. No therapy had been received by the patients at the time of blood sampling. The study deep-sequenced TCR repertoires of sorted CD4+ and CD8+ blood T cells from severe aplastic anemia patients and healthy subjects. Patients were enrolled under clinicaltrials.gov protocols 00001620, 01623167, 00001397, 00071045, 00081523 and 00961064 in the USA. Ficoll-Paque density gradient centrifugation was used to isolate peripheral blood mononuclear cells. Before DNA extraction, CD4+ and CD8+ T cells were sorted by FACS or by magnetic beads.

TCR beta VDJ combination and CDR3 sequence profiling used genomic DNA as the template. An Illumina HiSeq 2000 was the platform used for TCR repertoire sequencing. The paper's data handling went like this. Repertoire assessment relied on Simpson's diversity index, CDR3 size and DJ length profiles, and TRBV/TRBJ rearrangement plots. The most abundant DNA sequence in the deep sequencing data was taken as the immunodominant clone. CDR3 amino acid sequences were checked for sharing between subjects and were compared against published repertoires and the VDJdb database. The public reads were reanalyzed by TCRdb: fastp trimming at Q25, MiXCR alignment, in-frame beta chains only. Every entry covers one CDR3 protein and lists the most common genes and DNA from its rows. Clone size and V and J calls follow TCRdb, not the original study. Here the sample has approximately 180,000 distinct CDR3 sequences; about three fifths occur a single time. The top ten clones comprise about 42% of the sample.

This specimen belongs to a study of CD8+CD57+ T cells in acquired aplastic anemia (dated by TCRdb to between 2017 and 2018). Notes on the research overall: A mean of approximately 3 ug of DNA, ranging from about 0.2 to 27.4 ug, was extracted from sorted CD4+ and CD8+ cells. CD8+CD57+ expansion was defined as frequency above the mean frequency observed in healthy subjects. Study-level results and caveats: CD8+ Simpson's diversity did not differ significantly between patients and healthy controls (P=0.060). About 28 CD8+ CDR3 sequences were found in both patients and controls but appeared to be highly expressed in patients and within the immunodominant clones of the patients.

This chain joins TRBV4-1 to TRBJ1-1; the D gene remains uncertain. The sequence came from a human donor with aplastic anemia. Material: sorted CD4+, CD8+, or CD8+CD57+ T cells (not recorded which) from PBMCs. The DNA is as follows: TGCGCCAGCAGCCAAGAATCTTCAGAAGCTTTCTTT. Protein translation: CASSQESSEAFF.